Included here is one T cell receptor (beta chain) sequence, with context. This clone was observed a handful of times. No antigen is known for it. The input lacks base qualities; no much larger clone sits a single base away. The time point label here, explained by the study, means: week 47, end of study. Each vaccine dose was 300 ug of a 20-mer mutant IDH1 peptide in Montanide, given subcutaneously with topical imiquimod. Eight vaccinations were administered to patients in weeks 1, 3, 5, 7, 11, 15, 19 and 23, corresponding to visits V03 through V10. The donors had newly diagnosed IDH1-mutant astrocytomas of WHO grade 3 or 4 that showed loss of nuclear ATRX. The samples were drawn from NOA16, a multicentre, single-arm, open-label phase I trial in Germany that tested a mutant IDH1 peptide vaccine in humans for the first time. Genomic DNA for TCRB sequencing was isolated from EDTA blood with the DNeasy Blood and Tissue Kit.

The CDR3 runs 13 amino acids, cysteine and phenylalanine included. Only CDR3 DNA remains: 39 bases, in frame from the first base. Taken from the germline V gene, the CDR1 and CDR2 loops are SQVTM and ANQGSEA. A distance of 13 bases separates the germline ends of V and J, which lose 2 bases and 6 bases respectively. This sample was taken from a study of a mutant IDH1 vaccine in newly diagnosed glioma (dated by TCRdb to the early 2020s). In terms of the full investigation: Vaccination was initiated 4-6 weeks after radiotherapy alone, or concurrently with temozolomide cycles in the chemotherapy-containing groups. Of the approximately 30 treated patients, roughly 60% were male and around 38% were female, and a mean age of roughly 37 years was recorded. Before enrollment, patients had received standard therapy of radiotherapy alone, temozolomide alone, or radiochemotherapy with temozolomide; most received the combination. The week-35 safety follow-up was designated visit V12, and the week-47 end of study was designated visit V13. Peripheral blood was drawn at six visits: V03 (baseline), V05, V07, V10, V12 and V13. For exploratory analyses, longitudinal TCRB deep sequencing was carried out in around 26 treated patients wherever samples were available. The research as a whole found: No apparent relationship was observed between pseudoprogression and alterations in the top peripheral T cell clonotypes detected by TCRB sequencing. PBMC samples for TCRB deep sequencing were selected based on availability. The authors noted that analyses of patient blood samples could not be reproduced because of sample limitations. Immune responses induced by the vaccine were seen in around 93% of patients across multiple MHC alleles.

Receptor amplification or capture employed the immunoSEQ multiplex PCR assay. Rearranged TCR beta chain sequences were amplified using the hsTCRB Kit according to the manufacturer's protocol. Sequencing of TCRB libraries was carried out on an Illumina MiSeq. As for how the authors treated the data: The proprietary platform of the kit vendor was used for demultiplexing, trimming and gene mapping. In its TCRdb copy, this immuneACCESS table keeps in-frame sequences only and misses some clones. Where compared with another copy, unresolved V genes explain less than half of these, and the others have no known cause. For V, J and clone size, that table is used; D and trimming come from the DNA. Here the sample has 45,000 to 65,000 clones; around three fifths occur a single time. About 5% of the sample is held by the ten biggest clonotypes.

The sequence was collected from a man aged 35 to 55 with glioma. Some clones in this sample may be carry-over from other donors' samples. The sequenced sample was peripheral blood mononuclear cells (PBMCs), obtained from a glioma patient whose treatment included an IDH1 peptide vaccine. The chain was built from TRBV29-1 and TRBJ1-2; the D gene remains uncertain. The nucleotide sequence is TGCAGCGTTGAAAGATCTGGGGTCCATGGCTACACCTTC. It translates as CSVERSGVHGYTF.